The 29 T cell receptor beta chains below all came from one sample that was sequenced in a study of cytomegalovirus exposure and HLA in healthy donors. Researchers ran the PCR with 60 Vbeta and 13 Jbeta primers. Here immunoSEQ multiplex PCR was the method, and the copy in TCRdb shows in-frame clones only, minus some. This repertoire shows approximately 120,000 clones, about 81% found once; its top ten account for 1.1%. The sample comprised PBMCs. Receptors originate from a woman under 40 in good health and CMV-seronegative.

The CDR3 coding sequence is TGTGCCAGTAGTATCGTAGGACAGGGGGGCGAGCAGTACTTC. Translating it yields CASSIVGQGGEQYF. The V and J genes are TRBV19 and TRBJ2-7; 10 bases agree with TRBD1. The CDR3 has 14 residues. With 3 bases clipped from V and 6 bases from J, the junction kept 5 bases outside the gene matches. Germline V gene data show CDR1 as LNHDA and CDR2 as SQIVND (reference sequence). Looking up the rest from reference TRBV19 and TRBJ2-7 gives the full variable domain: DGGITQSPKYLFRKEGQNVTLSCEQNLNHDAMYWYRQDPGQGLRLIYYSQIVNDFQKGDIAEGYSVSREKKESFPLTVTSAQKNPTAFYLCASSIVGQGGEQYFGPGTRLTVT.

The DNA for the CDR3 is TGTGCCAGCCAACTACAGGGCGGCAATCAGCCCCAGCATTTT. Translation gives CASQLQGGNQPQHF. The chain combines TRBV2 with TRBJ1-5; D perhaps matches TRBD1 (6 bases). The V gene lost 8 bases and the J gene lost 2 bases, with 13 bases spanning the gap. Germline loops: CDR1 SNHLY, CDR2 FYNNEI. The CDR3 covers 14 residues. The full variable domain, with the rest looked up from reference TRBV2 and TRBJ1-5, is EPEVTQTPSHQVTQMGQEVILRCVPISNHLYFYWYRQILGQKVEFLVSFYNNEISEKSEIFDDQFSVERPDGSNFTLKIRSTKLEDSAMYFCASQLQGGNQPQHFGDGTRLSIL.

The chain carries TRBV6-5 and TRBJ1-2; unclear D gene. V lost 2 bases, J lost 4 bases, and 11 bases lay in between. This CDR3 is 14 amino acids long. Germline values: CDR1 MNHEY, CDR2 SVGAGI. CDR3 amino acids: CASSYGSGSYGYTF. The CDR3 nucleotides read TGTGCCAGCAGTTACGGGTCCGGGTCCTATGGCTACACCTTC.

The rearrangement links TRBV7-8 to TRBJ2-2, with 8 bases that match TRBD1. From germline, CDR1 is SGHVS and CDR2 FQNEAQ. CDR3 length: 16 amino acids. Losses at the gene ends were 2 bases for V and 6 bases for J; bases not matched to a gene: 8. The CDR3: CASSLLDREFPGELFF. The CDR3 bases are TGTGCCAGCAGCTTACTGGACAGGGAATTCCCCGGGGAGCTGTTTTTT.

About this clone itself: Other nucleotide sequences from this sample produce the same CDR3. This chain links TRBV5-4 with TRBJ2-5; 7 positions agree with TRBD1. Trimming cost V 4 bases and J 1 base; bases outside gene matches: 4. This CDR3 spans 14 amino acids. Germline loops: CDR1 SGHNT, CDR2 YYREEE (reference sequence). The CDR3 DNA is TGTGCCAGCAGCCCGGGACAGACCCAAGAGACCCAGTACTTC. It yields the protein CASSPGQTQETQYF.

The chain is built from TRBV30 and TRBJ1-2, with D possibly being TRBD1 (6 bases). V shed 7 bases and J shed 2 bases, with 14 bases lying between them. This CDR3 has 13 amino acids. The germline V gene encodes CDR1 GTSNPN and CDR2 SVGIG (reference sequence). CDR3 sequence reads: CALPTGTNYGYTF. DNA for the CDR3: TGTGCCTTGCCGACAGGAACCAACTATGGCTACACCTTC.

The chain combines TRBV5-8 with TRBJ2-1; no definite D call. Trimming pared 2 bases from V and 13 bases from J, leaving 19 bases between. This CDR3 contains 14 residues. The germline V gene has CDR1 SGHTS and CDR2 YDEGEE. CDR3 bases: TGTGCCAGCAGCTTCAAAACCCTCGGCAGGTCCCAGTTCTTC. It translates to CASSFKTLGRSQFF.

The J gene is TRBJ2-5, the V gene TRBV10-3; perhaps TRBD1 as D (5 bases). There are 14 residues in the CDR3. Trimming took off 0 bases at V and 4 bases at J, with 9 bases between the two ends. Germline lookup yields CDR1 ENHRY and CDR2 SYGVKD. The CDR3 region is CAISESSGLETQYF. DNA of the CDR3: TGTGCCATCAGTGAGTCCTCAGGGTTAGAGACCCAGTACTTC.

The gene calls are TRBV5-1 and TRBJ2-7, with D maybe TRBD1 (5 bases). The V end was cut by 3 bases, the J end by 0 bases, with 7 bases between. This CDR3 spans 13 amino acids. From germline, CDR1 is SGHRS and CDR2 YFSETQ. The CDR3, as DNA: TGCGCCAGCAGCTGGACACACTCCTACGAGCAGTACTTC. Translating gives CASSWTHSYEQYF. Full variable domain (rest looked up from reference TRBV5-1 and TRBJ2-7): KAGVTQTPRYLIKTRGQQVTLSCSPISGHRSVSWYQQTPGQGLQFLFEYFSETQRNKGNFPGRFSGRQFSNSRSEMNVSTLELGDSALYLCASSWTHSYEQYFGPGTRLTVT.

This clone was counted once. The chain carries TRBV7-6 and TRBJ2-5; 14 bases agree with TRBD2. The J call may be faulty, since TRBJ2-7 better matches the DNA end. In germline, CDR1 is SGHVS, CDR2 FNYEAQ. CDR3 length equals 15 residues. CDR3 protein: CASTPAGLAGGEQYF. The CDR3 DNA follows: TGTGCCAGCACCCCGGCAGGACTAGCGGGAGGCGAGCAGTACTTC.

This rearrangement joins TRBV9 to TRBJ2-3; tentatively, D is TRBD1 (6 bases). There are 15 residues in the CDR3. V lost 0 bases and J lost 4, with 12 bases in between. CDR1 SGDLS and CDR2 YYNGEE come from the germline V gene. The CDR3 nucleotides read TGTGCCAGCAGCGTAGAACAGGGCGGGTCAGATACGCAGTATTTT. Its translation: CASSVEQGGSDTQYF.

This clone appeared a few times. The V call is TRBV18, the J call TRBJ2-3; D is uncertain. Looked up from germline, CDR1 is KGHSH and CDR2 is LQKENI. The CDR3 has 12 residues. Between the trimmed V and J ends, which lost 3 bases and 6 bases, there was a span of 7 bases. The CDR3 DNA follows: TGTGCCAGCTCACCCTCCCCGGATACGCAGTATTTT. This encodes CASSPSPDTQYF.

The V and J genes are TRBV4-2 and TRBJ2-7; 7 nucleotides agree with TRBD1. This CDR3 has 16 residues. The V and J ends lost 0 bases and 5 bases, in that order; junction bases with no gene match: 10. Germline V gene lookup returns CDR1 LGHNA and CDR2 YNFKEQ. For the CDR3, the DNA is TGTGCCAGCAGCCAAGATCTTTACAGGGGTCGCGACGAGCAGTACTTC. Amino acid sequence: CASSQDLYRGRDEQYF.

The chain links TRBV25-1 to TRBJ1-3, with D possibly being TRBD1 (6 bases). V was trimmed by 0 bases and J by 7 bases, leaving 19 bases between them. Germline V lookup: CDR1 MGHDK, CDR2 SYGVNS. The CDR3 is 17 residues long. The CDR3 coding sequence is TGTGCCAGCAGTGAATATAAGAGTTCCTCAAGGGGGAACACCATATATTTT. Translated, it gives CASSEYKSSSRGNTIYF.

This clone showed up just a few times. The CDR3: CASSEGSRDYGYTF. The CDR3 nucleotides read TGCGCCAGCAGCGAAGGGTCGAGGGACTATGGCTACACCTTC. The V call is TRBV4-1, the J call TRBJ1-2, with unresolved D. V lost 5 bases and J lost 3, with 13 bases in between. Germline assignment: CDR1 MGHRA and CDR2 YSYEKL. This CDR3 is built from 14 residues.

This clone is a singleton in its sample. The chain has TRBV18 and TRBJ1-2, with a tentative D call TRBD1 (5 bases). V dropped 0 bases and J dropped 4 bases, with 12 bases sitting between them. The CDR3 contains 15 residues. Germline V CDR1 and CDR2: KGHSH, LQKENI. The CDR3 DNA is TGTGCCAGCTCACCACCGGCGGGGCCTTTCTATGGCTACACCTTC. The encoded protein is CASSPPAGPFYGYTF.

The chain has TRBV7-9 and TRBJ1-2; 11 nucleotides align to TRBD1. The J segment lost 8 bases and the V segment lost 5 bases, leaving 7 bases of the junction unmatched. This CDR3 is built from 14 residues. CDR1 is SEHNR, CDR2 FQNEAQ, per germline (reference sequence). The CDR3: CASSLGQGARGYTF. The CDR3 DNA reads as TGTGCCAGCAGCCTAGGACAGGGGGCGAGGGGCTACACCTTC.

The chain has TRBV18 and TRBJ1-1; D is unclear. The CDR3 covers 15 residues. Looked up from germline, CDR1 is KGHSH and CDR2 is LQKENI. Trimming cost V 0 bases and J 0 bases, with 8 bases left between them. The CDR3 nucleotides read TGTGCCAGCTCACCACCGCTAGGCATGAACACTGAAGCTTTCTTT. Translation gives CASSPPLGMNTEAFF.

The rearrangement links TRBV30 to TRBJ1-4; 7 bases agree with TRBD1. Germline V CDR1 and CDR2: GTSNPN, SVGIG (reference sequence). J gave up 0 bases and V 2 bases, and 3 bases lay outside the gene matches. This CDR3 has 15 amino acids. The CDR3: CAWSRGGSTNEKLFF. The CDR3 bases are TGTGCCTGGAGTAGAGGGGGCTCAACTAATGAAAAACTGTTTTTT.

The rearrangement joins TRBV15 to TRBJ2-7, with TRBD2 matching 8 bases. V trimming: 5 bases; J trimming: 4 bases; junction bases outside the gene matches: 4. This CDR3 contains 13 residues. Germline V gene lookup returns CDR1 LNHNV and CDR2 YYDKDF (reference sequence). The CDR3 nucleotides read TGTGCCACCAGCCTAGCGGGCGGGTACGAGCAGTACTTC. Encoded protein: CATSLAGGYEQYF.

This chain connects TRBV5-1 to TRBJ1-5, with TRBD1 identical over 9 bases. Germline loops: CDR1 SGHRS, CDR2 YFSETQ. CDR3 length: 15 residues. V shed 0 bases, J shed 7 bases, and the junction held 5 bases outside the gene matches. The CDR3 spells CASSLGTGEWQPQHF. DNA for the CDR3: TGCGCCAGCAGCTTGGGGACAGGGGAATGGCAGCCCCAGCATTTT.

V and J are TRBV30 and TRBJ1-2; tentative D call: TRBD1 (6 bases). V dropped 2 bases and J dropped 0 bases, with 7 bases sitting between them. This CDR3 contains 13 residues. The germline V gene has CDR1 GTSNPN and CDR2 SVGIG (reference sequence). The CDR3 DNA reads TGTGCCTGGAGTAGGGGGACTAACTATGGCTACACCTTC. It is translated as CAWSRGTNYGYTF.

The chain uses TRBV5-1 and TRBJ2-2, with 14 bases that match TRBD2. Trimming took 3 bases from V and 6 from J; bases not matched to a gene: 7. Germline assignment: CDR1 SGHRS and CDR2 YFSETQ. The CDR3 is 17 amino acids. The CDR3 sequence is CASSSGLAGAGAGELFF. CDR3 coding DNA: TGCGCCAGCAGCTCGGGACTAGCGGGAGCAGGCGCCGGGGAGCTGTTTTTT. The full variable domain, with the rest looked up from reference TRBV5-1 and TRBJ2-2, is KAGVTQTPRYLIKTRGQQVTLSCSPISGHRSVSWYQQTPGQGLQFLFEYFSETQRNKGNFPGRFSGRQFSNSRSEMNVSTLELGDSALYLCASSSGLAGAGAGELFFGEGSRLTVL.

The J gene is TRBJ2-3, the V gene TRBV19, with 9 bases aligning to TRBD2. This CDR3 spans 16 amino acids. V trimming: 5 bases; J trimming: 5 bases; junction bases outside the gene matches: 11. Germline values: CDR1 LNHDA, CDR2 SQIVND (reference sequence). CDR3 in amino acids: CASSWGGRALGDTQYF. The CDR3 nucleotides read TGTGCCAGTAGTTGGGGCGGGAGGGCCCTCGGAGATACGCAGTATTTT. Variable domain in full (rest from reference TRBV19 and TRBJ2-3): DGGITQSPKYLFRKEGQNVTLSCEQNLNHDAMYWYRQDPGQGLRLIYYSQIVNDFQKGDIAEGYSVSREKKESFPLTVTSAQKNPTAFYLCASSWGGRALGDTQYFGPGTRLTVL.

This clone was counted a single time. The chain combines TRBV25-1 with TRBJ2-3, with 8 positions matching TRBD2. Germline V gene sequence: CDR1 MGHDK, CDR2 SYGVNS. The V and J ends lost 7 bases and 2 bases, in that order; junction bases with no gene match: 5. The CDR3 consists of 14 residues. The CDR3 region has the DNA TGTGCCAGCACGAGAGCGGGAGACACAGATACGCAGTATTTT. Protein sequence: CASTRAGDTDTQYF.

The V and J genes are TRBV18 and TRBJ1-2, with a tentative D call TRBD1 (5 bases). CDR3 size: 13 residues. Trimming stripped 3 bases from V and 6 bases from J, with 11 bases between. Germline V gives CDR1 KGHSH, CDR2 LQKENI. The CDR3 is CASSPSDKDGYTF. The CDR3 coding sequence is TGTGCCAGCTCACCTTCGGACAAGGATGGCTACACCTTC. The whole variable domain, filled in from reference TRBV18 and TRBJ1-2, reads NAGVMQNPRHLVRRRGQEARLRCSPMKGHSHVYWYRQLPEEGLKFMVYLQKENIIDESGMPKERFSAEFPKEGPSILRIQQVVRGDSAAYFCASSPSDKDGYTFGSGTRLTVV.

The chain combines TRBV5-8 with TRBJ2-4; TRBD1 aligns across 7 bases. The CDR3 loop spans 16 amino acids. Germline V gives CDR1 SGHTS, CDR2 YDEGEE. V shed 4 bases, J shed 0 bases, and the junction held 7 bases outside the gene matches. The DNA of the CDR3 is TGTGCCAGCAGCCCCCACAGGGGATTAGCCAAAAACATTCAGTACTTC. Its protein product is CASSPHRGLAKNIQYF.

The rearrangement joins TRBV5-1 to TRBJ2-5; D perhaps matches TRBD2 (7 bases). Germline V gene sequence: CDR1 SGHRS, CDR2 YFSETQ. The CDR3 has 15 residues. V dropped 2 bases and J dropped 4 bases, with 15 bases sitting between them. CDR3: CASSFSGGNRETQYF. The CDR3, as DNA: TGCGCCAGCAGCTTCTCGGGGGGCAATCGAGAGACCCAGTACTTC.

The genes are TRBV19 and TRBJ1-5; a possible D gene is TRBD1 (5 bases). V was clipped by 5 bases and J by 7 bases, with 18 bases between them. The germline CDR1 and CDR2 sequences are LNHDA and SQIVND (reference sequence). CDR3 length: 15 residues. The CDR3 nucleotides are TGTGCCAGTAGTGGAATCCAGGGTTCAGAGCAGCCCCAGCATTTT. Residues: CASSGIQGSEQPQHF.